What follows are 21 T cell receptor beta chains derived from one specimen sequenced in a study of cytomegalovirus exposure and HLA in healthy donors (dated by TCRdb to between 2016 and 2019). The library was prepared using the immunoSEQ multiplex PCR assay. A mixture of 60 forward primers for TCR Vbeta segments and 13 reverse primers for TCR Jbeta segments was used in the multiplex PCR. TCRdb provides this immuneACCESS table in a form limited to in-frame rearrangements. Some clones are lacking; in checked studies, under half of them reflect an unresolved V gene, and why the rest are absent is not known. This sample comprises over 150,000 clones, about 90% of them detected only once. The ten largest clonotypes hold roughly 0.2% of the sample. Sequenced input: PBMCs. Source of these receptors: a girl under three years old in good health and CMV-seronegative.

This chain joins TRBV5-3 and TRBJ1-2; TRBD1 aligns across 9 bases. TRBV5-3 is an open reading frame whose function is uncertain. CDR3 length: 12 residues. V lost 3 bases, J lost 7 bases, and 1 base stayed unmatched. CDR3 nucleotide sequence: TGTGCCAGAAGCTGGGACAGGGTTGGCTACACCTTC. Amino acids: CARSWDRVGYTF.

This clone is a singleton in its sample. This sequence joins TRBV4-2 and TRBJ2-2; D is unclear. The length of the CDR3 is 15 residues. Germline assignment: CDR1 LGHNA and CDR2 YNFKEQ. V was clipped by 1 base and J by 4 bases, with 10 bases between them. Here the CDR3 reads CASSQVWSATGELFF. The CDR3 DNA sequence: TGTGCCAGCAGCCAAGTTTGGAGTGCCACCGGGGAGCTGTTTTTT.

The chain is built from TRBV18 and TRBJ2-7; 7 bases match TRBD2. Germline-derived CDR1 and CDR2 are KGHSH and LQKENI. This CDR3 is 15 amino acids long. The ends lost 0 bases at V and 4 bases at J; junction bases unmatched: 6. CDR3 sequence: CASSPPSGVGYEQYF. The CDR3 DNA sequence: TGTGCCAGCTCACCACCGAGCGGGGTGGGGTACGAGCAGTACTTC. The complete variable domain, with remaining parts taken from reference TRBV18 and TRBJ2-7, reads NAGVMQNPRHLVRRRGQEARLRCSPMKGHSHVYWYRQLPEEGLKFMVYLQKENIIDESGMPKERFSAEFPKEGPSILRIQQVVRGDSAAYFCASSPPSGVGYEQYFGPGTRLTVT.

The DNA for the CDR3 is TGCGCCTGCTCCGCTAGCCCAAGCGGGGCCATAGGCACAGATACGCAGTATTTT. It translates to CACSASPSGAIGTDTQYF. The rearrangement uses TRBV5-1 and TRBJ2-3; 7 bases are a match to TRBD2. Per germline, CDR1 SGHRS and CDR2 YFSETQ. Trimming cost V 10 bases and J 1 base; bases outside gene matches: 21. CDR3 size: 18 residues.

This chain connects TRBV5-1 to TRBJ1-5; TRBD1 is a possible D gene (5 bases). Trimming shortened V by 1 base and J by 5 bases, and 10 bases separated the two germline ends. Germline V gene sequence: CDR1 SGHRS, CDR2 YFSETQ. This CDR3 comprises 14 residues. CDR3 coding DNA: TGCGCCAGCAGCTTGTGGACGGGGGATCAGCCCCAGCATTTT. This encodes CASSLWTGDQPQHF.

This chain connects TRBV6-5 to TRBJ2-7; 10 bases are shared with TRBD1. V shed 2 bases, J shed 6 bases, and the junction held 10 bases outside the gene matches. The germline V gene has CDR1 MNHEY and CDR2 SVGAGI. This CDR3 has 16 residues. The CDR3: CASSYGLRDRGFEQYF. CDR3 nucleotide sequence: TGTGCCAGCAGTTACGGCTTGAGGGACAGGGGTTTCGAGCAGTACTTC.

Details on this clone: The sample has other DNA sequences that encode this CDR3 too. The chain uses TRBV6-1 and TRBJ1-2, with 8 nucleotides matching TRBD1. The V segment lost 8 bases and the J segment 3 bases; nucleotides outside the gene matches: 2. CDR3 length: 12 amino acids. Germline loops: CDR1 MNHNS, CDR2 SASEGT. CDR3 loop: CASSDRDYGYTF. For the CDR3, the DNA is TGTGCCAGCTCGGACAGGGACTATGGCTACACCTTC.

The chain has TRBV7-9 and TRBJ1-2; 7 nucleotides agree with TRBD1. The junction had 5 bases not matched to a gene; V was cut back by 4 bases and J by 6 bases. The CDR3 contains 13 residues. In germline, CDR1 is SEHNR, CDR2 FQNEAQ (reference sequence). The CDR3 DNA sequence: TGTGCCAGCAGCTATGCCCAGGGGGATGGCTACACCTTC. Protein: CASSYAQGDGYTF.

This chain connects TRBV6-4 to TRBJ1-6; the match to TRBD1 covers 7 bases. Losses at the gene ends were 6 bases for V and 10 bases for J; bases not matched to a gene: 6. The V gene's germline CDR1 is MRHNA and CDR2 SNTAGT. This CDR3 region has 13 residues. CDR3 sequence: CASSADRDSPLHF. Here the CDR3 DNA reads TGTGCCAGCAGCGCCGACAGGGACTCACCCCTCCACTTT.

DNA of the CDR3: TGCGCCAGCAGCTTGTCCGACACCGGGGAGCTGTTTTTT. Translation: CASSLSDTGELFF. V is TRBV5-1 and J is TRBJ2-2; D is unresolved. The length of the CDR3 is 13 residues. Trimming took 1 base from V and 3 from J, leaving 4 bases between them. Germline CDR1 is SGHRS and CDR2 is YFSETQ.

The CDR3 DNA is TGTGCCAGCAGCTTGCGCGGGCAAGAGACCCAGTACTTC. It is translated as CASSLRGQETQYF. V gene TRBV5-8 combines with J gene TRBJ2-5, with TRBD2 as a possible D gene (5 bases). Trimming took 1 base from V and 2 from J, leaving 6 bases between them. The CDR3 runs 13 residues. Germline CDR1 and CDR2: SGHTS and YDEGEE.

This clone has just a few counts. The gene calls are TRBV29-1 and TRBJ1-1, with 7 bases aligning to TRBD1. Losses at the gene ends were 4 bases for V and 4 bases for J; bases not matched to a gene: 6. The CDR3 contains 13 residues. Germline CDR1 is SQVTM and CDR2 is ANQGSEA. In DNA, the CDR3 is TGCAGCGTTGCGGGGACAGTAGGCACTGAAGCTTTCTTT. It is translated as CSVAGTVGTEAFF.

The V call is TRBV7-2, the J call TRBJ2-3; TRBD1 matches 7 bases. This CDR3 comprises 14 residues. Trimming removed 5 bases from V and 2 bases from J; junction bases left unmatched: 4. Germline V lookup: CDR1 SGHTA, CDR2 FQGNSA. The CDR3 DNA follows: TGTGCCAGCAGCCTGGGGACAGCCACAGATACGCAGTATTTT. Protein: CASSLGTATDTQYF. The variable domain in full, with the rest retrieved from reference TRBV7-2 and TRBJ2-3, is GAGVSQSPSNKVTEKGKDVELRCDPISGHTALYWYRQSLGQGLEFLIYFQGNSAPDKSGLPSDRFSAERTGGSVSTLTIQRTQQEDSAVYLCASSLGTATDTQYFGPGTRLTVL.

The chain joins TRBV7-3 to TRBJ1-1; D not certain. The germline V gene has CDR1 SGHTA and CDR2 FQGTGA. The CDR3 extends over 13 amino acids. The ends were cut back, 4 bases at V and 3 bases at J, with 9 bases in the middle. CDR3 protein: CASSSSRDTEAFF. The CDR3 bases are TGTGCCAGCAGCTCAAGCCGGGACACTGAAGCTTTCTTT.

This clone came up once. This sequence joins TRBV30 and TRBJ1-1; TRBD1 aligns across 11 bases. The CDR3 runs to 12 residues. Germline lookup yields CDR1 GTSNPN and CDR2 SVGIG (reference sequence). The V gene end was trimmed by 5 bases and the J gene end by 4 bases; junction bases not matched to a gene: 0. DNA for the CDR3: TGTGCCTGGGGGACAGGGGGCACTGAAGCTTTCTTT. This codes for CAWGTGGTEAFF.

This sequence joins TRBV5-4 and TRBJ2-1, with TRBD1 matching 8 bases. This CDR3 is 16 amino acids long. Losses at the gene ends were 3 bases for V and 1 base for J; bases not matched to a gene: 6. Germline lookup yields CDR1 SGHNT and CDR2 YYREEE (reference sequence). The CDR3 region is CASSSDGDRSYNEQFF. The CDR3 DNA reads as TGTGCCAGCAGCTCCGACGGGGACAGGTCCTACAATGAGCAGTTCTTC.

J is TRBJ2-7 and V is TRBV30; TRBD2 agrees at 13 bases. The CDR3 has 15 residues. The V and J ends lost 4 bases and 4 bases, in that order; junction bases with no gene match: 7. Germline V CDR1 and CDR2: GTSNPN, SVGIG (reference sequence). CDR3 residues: CAWIAGLAGDYEQYF. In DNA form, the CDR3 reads TGTGCCTGGATCGCCGGACTAGCGGGAGATTACGAGCAGTACTTC.

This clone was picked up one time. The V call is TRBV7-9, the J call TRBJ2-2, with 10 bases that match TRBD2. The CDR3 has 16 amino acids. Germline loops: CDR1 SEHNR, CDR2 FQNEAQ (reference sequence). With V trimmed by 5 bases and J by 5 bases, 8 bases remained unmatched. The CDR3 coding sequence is TGTGCCAGCAGCCCTTCCCAGGGACTAGCGACCGGGGAGCTGTTTTTT. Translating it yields CASSPSQGLATGELFF.

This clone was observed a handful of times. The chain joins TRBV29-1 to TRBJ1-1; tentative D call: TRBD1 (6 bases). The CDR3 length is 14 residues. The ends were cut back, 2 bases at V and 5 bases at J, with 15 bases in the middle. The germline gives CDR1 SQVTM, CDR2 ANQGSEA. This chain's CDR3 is CSVETLFQGTEAFF. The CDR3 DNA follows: TGCAGCGTTGAAACCTTATTCCAGGGGACTGAAGCTTTCTTT. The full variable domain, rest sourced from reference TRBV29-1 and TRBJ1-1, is SAVISQKPSRDICQRGTSLTIQCQVDSQVTMMFWYRQQPGQSLTLIATANQGSEATYESGFVIDKFPISRPNLTFSTLTVSNMSPEDSSIYLCSVETLFQGTEAFFGQGTRLTVV.

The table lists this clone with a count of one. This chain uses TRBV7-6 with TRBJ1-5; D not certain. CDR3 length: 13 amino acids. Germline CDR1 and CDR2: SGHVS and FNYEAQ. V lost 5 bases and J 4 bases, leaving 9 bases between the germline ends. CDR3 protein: CASSHSYNQPQHF. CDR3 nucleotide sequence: TGTGCCAGCAGCCATTCCTATAATCAGCCCCAGCATTTT.

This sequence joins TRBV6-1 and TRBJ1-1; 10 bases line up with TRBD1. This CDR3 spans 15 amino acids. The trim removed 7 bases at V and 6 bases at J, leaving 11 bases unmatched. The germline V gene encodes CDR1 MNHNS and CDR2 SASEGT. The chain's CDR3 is CASNRQGAAPPEAFF. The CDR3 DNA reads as TGTGCCAGCAACAGACAGGGGGCGGCCCCTCCTGAAGCTTTCTTT.